This T cell receptor beta chain derives from a study of blood T cells in healthy people across ages. Study at large: Template switching captured about one barcoded beta molecule per two T cells.

A second roughly 7 to 12 cycle PCR used barcoded and J-beta primers. TCRdb itself ran the 5' RACE reads through MiXCR, one entry per CDR3 protein. The sample contains roughly 1,500,000 distinct CDR3 sequences, 35% to 45% of which appear only once. CDR1 is DFQATT and CDR2 is SNEGSKA in the germline V gene (reference sequence). V was clipped by 6 bases and J by 5 bases; unmatched bases: 14. The CDR3 has 15 amino acids. Sample: blood. The receptor comes from a woman aged 18-29 years in good health. This sequence joins TRBV20-1 and TRBJ2-7; 9 positions agree with TRBD1. CDR3 in amino acids: CSAWSRDRDWDEQYF. Here the CDR3 DNA reads TGCAGTGCCTGGTCCCGGGACAGGGATTGGGACGAGCAGTACTTC.